This TCR beta chain was recorded in a study of identical twins. General observations from the study: Conclusions rested on cross-sectional statistics rather than following the same donors. The presence of invariant MAIT and iNKT cells could partly confound analyses of zero-insertion sequences. The study found that models underestimated out-of-frame TCR alpha sharing in monozygotic twins.

One entry per CDR3 protein results from TCRdb running MiXCR on the 5' RACE reads. The repertoire holds 1.5 million to 2 million distinct CDR3 sequences, with roughly a third as singletons. Concerning this clonotype itself: Antigen: not known.

Germline-derived CDR1 and CDR2 are SGHVS and FQNEAQ. Trimming removed 4 bases from V and 5 bases from J; junction bases left unmatched: 4. This CDR3 is built from 15 residues. The sequence came from a newborn girl in good health. The sample consisted of cord blood. The V and J genes are TRBV7-8 and TRBJ2-4; 11 nucleotides match TRBD2. The CDR3 spells CASSWGGLAENIQYF. The DNA for the CDR3 is TGTGCCAGCAGCTGGGGGGGACTAGCGGAAAACATTCAGTACTTC.